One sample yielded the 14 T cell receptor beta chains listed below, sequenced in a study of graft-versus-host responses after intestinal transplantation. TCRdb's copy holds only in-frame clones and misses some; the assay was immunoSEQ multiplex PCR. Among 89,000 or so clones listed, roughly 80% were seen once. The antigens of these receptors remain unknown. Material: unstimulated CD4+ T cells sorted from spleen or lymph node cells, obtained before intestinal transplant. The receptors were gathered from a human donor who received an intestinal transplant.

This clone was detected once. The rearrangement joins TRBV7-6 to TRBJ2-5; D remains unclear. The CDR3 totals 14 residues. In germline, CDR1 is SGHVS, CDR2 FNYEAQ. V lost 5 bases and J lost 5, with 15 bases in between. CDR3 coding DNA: TGTGCCAGCAGCCCCGGAGCCCCCGTGGAGACCCAGTACTTC. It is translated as CASSPGAPVETQYF. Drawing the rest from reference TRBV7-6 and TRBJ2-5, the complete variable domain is GAGVSQSPRYKVTKRGQDVALRCDPISGHVSLYWYRQALGQGPEFLTYFNYEAQQDKSGLPNDRFSAERPEGSISTLTIQRTEQRDSAMYRCASSPGAPVETQYFGPGTRLLVL.

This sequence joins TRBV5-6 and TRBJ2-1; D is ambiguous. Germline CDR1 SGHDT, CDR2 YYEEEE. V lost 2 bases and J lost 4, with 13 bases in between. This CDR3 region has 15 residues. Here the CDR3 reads CASSLISRQYNEQFF. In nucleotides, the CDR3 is TGTGCCAGCAGCTTAATTTCGAGGCAGTACAATGAGCAGTTCTTC.

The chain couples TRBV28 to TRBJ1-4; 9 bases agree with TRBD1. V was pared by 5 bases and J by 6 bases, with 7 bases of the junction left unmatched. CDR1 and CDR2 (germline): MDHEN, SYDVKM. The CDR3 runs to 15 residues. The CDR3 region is CASSPDRGIDEKLFF. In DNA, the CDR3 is TGTGCCAGCAGTCCCGACAGGGGGATCGATGAAAAACTGTTTTTT.

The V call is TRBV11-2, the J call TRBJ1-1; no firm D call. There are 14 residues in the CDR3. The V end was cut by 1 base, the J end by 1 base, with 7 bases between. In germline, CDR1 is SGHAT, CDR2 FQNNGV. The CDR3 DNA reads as TGTGCCAGCAGCTTAGCCGGGTCGAACACTGAAGCTTTCTTT. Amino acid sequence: CASSLAGSNTEAFF.

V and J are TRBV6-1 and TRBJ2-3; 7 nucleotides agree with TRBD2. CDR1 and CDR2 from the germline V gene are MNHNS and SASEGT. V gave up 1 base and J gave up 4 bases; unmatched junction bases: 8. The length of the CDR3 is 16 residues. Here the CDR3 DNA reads TGTGCCAGCAGTGAAGGGGTGGCGGGGAGGGCAGATACGCAGTATTTT. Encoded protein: CASSEGVAGRADTQYF.

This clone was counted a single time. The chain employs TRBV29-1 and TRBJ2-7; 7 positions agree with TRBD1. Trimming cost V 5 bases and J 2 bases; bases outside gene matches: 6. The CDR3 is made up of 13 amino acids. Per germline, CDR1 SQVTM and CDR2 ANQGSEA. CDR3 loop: CSVWGQGAYEQYF. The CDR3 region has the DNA TGCAGCGTTTGGGGCCAGGGGGCCTACGAGCAGTACTTC.

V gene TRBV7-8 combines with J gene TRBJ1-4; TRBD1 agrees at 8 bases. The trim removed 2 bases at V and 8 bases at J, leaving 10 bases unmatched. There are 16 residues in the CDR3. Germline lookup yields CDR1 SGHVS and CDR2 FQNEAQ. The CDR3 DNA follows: TGTGCCAGCAGCTTAAGGGGGGGGACAGGATCAGAAAAACTGTTTTTT. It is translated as CASSLRGGTGSEKLFF.

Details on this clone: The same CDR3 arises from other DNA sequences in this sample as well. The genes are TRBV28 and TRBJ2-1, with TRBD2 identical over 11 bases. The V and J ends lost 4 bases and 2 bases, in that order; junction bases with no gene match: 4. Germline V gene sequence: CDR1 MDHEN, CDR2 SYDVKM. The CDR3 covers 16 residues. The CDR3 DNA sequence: TGTGCCAGCAGTTCCTTAGCGGGAGGGCCCTACAATGAGCAGTTCTTC. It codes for CASSSLAGGPYNEQFF. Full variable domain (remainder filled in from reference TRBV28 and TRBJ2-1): DVKVTQSSRYLVKRTGEKVFLECVQDMDHENMFWYRQDPGLGLRLIYFSYDVKMKEKGDIPEGYSVSREKKERFSLILESASTNQTSMYLCASSSLAGGPYNEQFFGPGTRLTVL.

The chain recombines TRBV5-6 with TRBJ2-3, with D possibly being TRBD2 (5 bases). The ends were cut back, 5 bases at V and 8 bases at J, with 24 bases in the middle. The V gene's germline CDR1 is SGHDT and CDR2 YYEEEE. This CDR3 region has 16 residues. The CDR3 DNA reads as TGTGCCAGCAGTCCCCCCCCGGGAAGATTGATAGGTACGCAGTATTTT. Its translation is CASSPPPGRLIGTQYF.

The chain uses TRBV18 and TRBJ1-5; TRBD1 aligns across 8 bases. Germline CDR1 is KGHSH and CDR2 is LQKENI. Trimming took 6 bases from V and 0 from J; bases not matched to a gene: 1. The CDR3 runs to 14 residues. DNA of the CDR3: TGTGCCAGCTCCGGGACAGGTAGCAATCAGCCCCAGCATTTT. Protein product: CASSGTGSNQPQHF.

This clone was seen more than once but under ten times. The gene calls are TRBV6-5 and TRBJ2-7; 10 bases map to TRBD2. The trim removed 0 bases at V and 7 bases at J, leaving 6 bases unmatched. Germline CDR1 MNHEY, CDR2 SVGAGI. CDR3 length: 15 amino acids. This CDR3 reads CASSYSNSGRREQYF. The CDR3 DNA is TGTGCCAGCAGTTACTCGAATAGCGGGAGGAGGGAGCAGTACTTC.

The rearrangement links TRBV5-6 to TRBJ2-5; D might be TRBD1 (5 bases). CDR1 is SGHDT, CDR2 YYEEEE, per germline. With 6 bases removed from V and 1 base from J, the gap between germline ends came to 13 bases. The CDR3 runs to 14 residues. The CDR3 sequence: CASTTGPVQETQYF. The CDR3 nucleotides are TGTGCCAGCACCACAGGACCGGTCCAAGAGACCCAGTACTTC.

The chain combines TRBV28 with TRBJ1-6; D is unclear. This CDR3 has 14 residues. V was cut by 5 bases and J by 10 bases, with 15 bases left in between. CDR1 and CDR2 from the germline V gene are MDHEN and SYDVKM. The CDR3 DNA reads TGTGCCAGCAGTCCCCCCGGGTTGGAATCACCCCTCCACTTT. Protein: CASSPPGLESPLHF.

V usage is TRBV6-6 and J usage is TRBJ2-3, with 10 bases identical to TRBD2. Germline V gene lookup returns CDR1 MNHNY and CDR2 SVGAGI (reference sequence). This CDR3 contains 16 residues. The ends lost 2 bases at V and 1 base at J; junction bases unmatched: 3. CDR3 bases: TGTGCCAGCAGTTACGATCTAGCGGGGGGCACAGATACGCAGTATTTT. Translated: CASSYDLAGGTDTQYF.